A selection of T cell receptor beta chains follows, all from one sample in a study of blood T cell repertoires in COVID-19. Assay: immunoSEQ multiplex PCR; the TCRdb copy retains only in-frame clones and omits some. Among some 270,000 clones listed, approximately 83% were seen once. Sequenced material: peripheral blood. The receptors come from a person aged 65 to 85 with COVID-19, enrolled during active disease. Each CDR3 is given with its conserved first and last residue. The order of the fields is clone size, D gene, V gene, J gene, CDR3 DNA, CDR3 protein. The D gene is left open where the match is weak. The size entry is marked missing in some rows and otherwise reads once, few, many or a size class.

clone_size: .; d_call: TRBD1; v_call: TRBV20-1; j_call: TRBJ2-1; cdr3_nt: TGCAGTGCTAGTCATAGGACAGGGATTTACAATGAGCAGTTCTTC; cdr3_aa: CSASHRTGIYNEQFF
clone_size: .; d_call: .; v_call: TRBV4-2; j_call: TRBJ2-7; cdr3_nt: TGTGCCAGCAGCCAAGTCCGGGATAGCTATAGCTCCTACGAGCAGTACTTC; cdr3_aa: CASSQVRDSYSSYEQYF
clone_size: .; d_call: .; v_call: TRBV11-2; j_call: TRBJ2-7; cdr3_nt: TGTGCCAGCAGCTTGGGCGAGGGTGTATACGAGCAGTACTTC; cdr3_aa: CASSLGEGVYEQYF
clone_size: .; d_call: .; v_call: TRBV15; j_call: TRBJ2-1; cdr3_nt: TGTGCCACCAGCAGAGATCTAGCGCCCAATGAGCAGTTCTTC; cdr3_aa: CATSRDLAPNEQFF
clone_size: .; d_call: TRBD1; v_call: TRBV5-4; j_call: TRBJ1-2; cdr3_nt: TGTGCCAGCAGCTTGGTGGACAGGATAAGGGGCTACACCTTC; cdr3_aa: CASSLVDRIRGYTF
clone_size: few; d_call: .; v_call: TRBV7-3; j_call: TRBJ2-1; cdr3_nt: TGTGCCAGCAGCGCGGATCTGGGGGCTGAGCAGTTCTTC; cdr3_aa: CASSADLGAEQFF
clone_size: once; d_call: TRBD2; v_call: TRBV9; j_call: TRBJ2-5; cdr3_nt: TGTGCCAGCAGCGTAGGTCTCGCGGGAGGCGGCCAAGAGACCCAGTACTTC; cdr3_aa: CASSVGLAGGGQETQYF
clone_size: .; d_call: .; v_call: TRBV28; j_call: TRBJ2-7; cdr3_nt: TGTGCCAGCAGTGCACAGGGTACTTCCTACGAGCAGTACTTC; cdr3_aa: CASSAQGTSYEQYF
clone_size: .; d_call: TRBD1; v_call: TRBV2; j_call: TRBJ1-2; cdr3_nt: TGTGCCAGCACCTTAACAGGGGGCTATGGCTACACCTTC; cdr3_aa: CASTLTGGYGYTF
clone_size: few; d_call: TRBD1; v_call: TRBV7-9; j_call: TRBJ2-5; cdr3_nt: TGTGCCAGCAGTCACAGGACAGGGTTAAACTTTAAGACCCAGTACTTC; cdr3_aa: CASSHRTGLNFKTQYF